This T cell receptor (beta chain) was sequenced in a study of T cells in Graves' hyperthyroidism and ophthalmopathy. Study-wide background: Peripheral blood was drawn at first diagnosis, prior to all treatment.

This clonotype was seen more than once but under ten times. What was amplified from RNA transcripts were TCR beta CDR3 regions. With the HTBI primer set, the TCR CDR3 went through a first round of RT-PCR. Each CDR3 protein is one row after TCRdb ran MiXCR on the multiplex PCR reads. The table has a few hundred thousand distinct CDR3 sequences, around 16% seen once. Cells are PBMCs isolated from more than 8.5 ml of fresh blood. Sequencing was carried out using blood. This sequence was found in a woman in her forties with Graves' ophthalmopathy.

The CDR3 spells CSARDVGGRASNSPLHF. CDR3 bases: TGCAGTGCTAGAGATGTCGGGGGCCGGGCGTCGAATTCACCCCTCCACTTT. The chain couples TRBV20-1 to TRBJ1-6; possibly TRBD1 for D (6 bases). Trimming removed 0 bases at V and 7 bases at J, with 19 bases between. The CDR3 covers 17 residues. Germline-derived CDR1 and CDR2 are DFQATT and SNEGSKA (reference sequence).